The next 4 T cell receptor beta chains were all read from a single sample in a study of blood T cell repertoires in COVID-19. Repertoires were generated with immunoSEQ multiplex PCR, while TCRdb's copy carries only in-frame clones and drops some. The repertoire holds roughly 170,000 clones, with almost 80% as singletons. Specimen: PBMCs or T cells enriched from blood (not recorded which). The origin of the receptors is a woman between 50 and 59 years old who had recovered from COVID-19.

The chain joins TRBV28 to TRBJ2-4, with 7 bases identical to TRBD2. CDR3 length: 16 residues. Germline-derived CDR1 and CDR2 are MDHEN and SYDVKM. V lost 6 bases and J lost 0; bases outside the gene matches: 8. The CDR3 DNA is TGTGCCAGCAGGACCACCGGGGGGTTAGCCAAAAACATTCAGTACTTC. As protein: CASRTTGGLAKNIQYF.

The V gene is TRBV24-1, the J gene TRBJ1-2; weak D call: TRBD1 (5 bases). V was trimmed by 2 bases and J by 8 bases, leaving 14 bases between them. From germline, CDR1 is KGHDR and CDR2 SFDVKD. This CDR3 is 14 amino acids long. The CDR3 DNA reads TGTGCCACCAGTGATTCAGGCGGAGGGGAAGGCTACACCTTC. Protein: CATSDSGGGEGYTF.

This chain links TRBV11-1 with TRBJ1-4; 7 bases match TRBD1. Looked up from germline, CDR1 is SGHAT and CDR2 is FQDESV (reference sequence). J gave up 5 bases and V 3 bases, and 9 bases lay outside the gene matches. The CDR3 length is 16 residues. The CDR3 DNA reads TGTGCCAGCAGCTTGGGGCCGGTAGGGGGCAATGAAAAACTGTTTTTT. Translated: CASSLGPVGGNEKLFF.

V usage is TRBV5-3 and J usage is TRBJ2-2, with D tentatively TRBD1 (5 bases). TRBV5-3 is annotated as an ORF whose role is uncertain. The ends were cut back, 5 bases at V and 6 bases at J, with 14 bases in the middle. The CDR3 sequence is 14 residues long. The chain's CDR3 is CARSYPDSPGELFF. For the CDR3, the DNA is TGTGCCAGAAGTTACCCCGACAGCCCCGGGGAGCTGTTTTTT.